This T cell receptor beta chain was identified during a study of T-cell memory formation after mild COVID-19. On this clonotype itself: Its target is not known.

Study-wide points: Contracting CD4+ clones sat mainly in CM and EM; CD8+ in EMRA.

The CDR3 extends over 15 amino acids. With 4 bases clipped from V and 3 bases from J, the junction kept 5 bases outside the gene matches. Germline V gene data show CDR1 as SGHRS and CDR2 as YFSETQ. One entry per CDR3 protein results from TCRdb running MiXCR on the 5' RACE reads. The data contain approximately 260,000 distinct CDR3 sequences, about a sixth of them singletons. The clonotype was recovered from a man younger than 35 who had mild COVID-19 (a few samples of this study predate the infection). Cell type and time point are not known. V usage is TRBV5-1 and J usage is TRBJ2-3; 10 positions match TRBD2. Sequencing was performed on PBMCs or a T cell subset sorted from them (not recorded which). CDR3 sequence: CASSPTGLATDTQYF. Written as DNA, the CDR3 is TGCGCCAGCAGCCCTACGGGACTAGCGACAGATACGCAGTATTTT.